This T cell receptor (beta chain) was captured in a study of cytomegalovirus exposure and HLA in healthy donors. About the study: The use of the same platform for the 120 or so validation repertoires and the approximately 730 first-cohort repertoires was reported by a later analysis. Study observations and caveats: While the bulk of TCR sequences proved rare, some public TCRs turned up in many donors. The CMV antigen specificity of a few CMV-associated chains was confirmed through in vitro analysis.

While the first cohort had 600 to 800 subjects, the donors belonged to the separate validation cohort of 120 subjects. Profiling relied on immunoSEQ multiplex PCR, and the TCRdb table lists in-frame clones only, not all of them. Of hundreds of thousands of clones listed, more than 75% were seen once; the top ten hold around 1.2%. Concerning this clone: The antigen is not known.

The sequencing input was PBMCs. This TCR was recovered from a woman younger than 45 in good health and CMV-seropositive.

The CDR3 DNA reads as TGTGCCAGTACCCCCCGGGGGGGGAGAATAGAATATGGCTACACCTTC. Translation gives CASTPRGGRIEYGYTF. The J gene is TRBJ1-2, the V gene TRBV19, with D perhaps TRBD1 (5 bases). V lost 7 bases to trimming and J lost 5 bases, with 23 bases between them. The CDR3 length is 16 residues. Germline CDR1 is LNHDA and CDR2 is SQIVND (reference sequence).